This TCR beta chain was profiled in a study of shared clonotypes between healthy human individuals (TCRdb year 2020). Regarding the study in general: A couple of women and a few men aged 18 to 49 years were included in the cohort. Different laboratories and diverse techniques were used to prepare libraries and sequence TCR repertoires, to increase sequencing depth and limit assay-specific biases. For each donor, CD4 naive and CD4 memory were each run on three plates, CD8 naive on two plates, and CD8 memory on one plate. Per donor, leukapheresis produced somewhere between about 0.8 and 9.5 billion PBMCs. The study deeply sequenced blood TCR repertoires of five healthy adults to estimate repertoire size and the extent of clonotype sharing between individuals. What the work shows at the level of the full study, not this receptor alone: Naive subsets generally had larger estimated clonotype richness than memory subsets. Higher generation probabilities were observed for clonotypes shared by all four sorted-subset donors than for non-shared clonotypes. Sampling was limited to blood, and TCR repertoires in tissue likely differ from TCR repertoires in blood. Even with the large sequencing depth, rarefaction of the sorted-subset datasets indicated that sequencing was incomplete. Pairwise subsampling led to the expectation that sequencing depth would affect the degree of clonotype sharing among donors. When a few donors were compared, the shared fraction of clonotypes was about 5% for naive CD4, approximately 3.3% for naive CD8, 2% to 2.5% for memory CD4, and under 0.5% for memory CD8. Because the study included only a small number of donors, the genetic and exposure-history diversity represented was limited.

TCR CDR3 regions were amplified from genomic DNA by multiplex PCR using the deep immunoSEQ assay. Genomic DNA extracted from each cell subset was distributed evenly over all wells of several immunoSEQ 96-well plates, and each plate served as one replicate. For sorted subsets, approximately 190 ng genomic DNA, equal to 30,000 or so T cell genomes, was loaded into each replicate PCR. The purified libraries were quantified using a Qubit 3.0 fluorometer, sized with a Bioanalyzer 2100, and then quantified again using the KAPA Library Quantification kit. A separate single-read 150-cycle Illumina NextSeq 550 flow cell was used to sequence each immunoSEQ 96-well plate. Regarding the original processing steps: Because only junctional sequences without quality scores were contained in the immunoSEQ output, filtering matching that applied to full-length reads could not be performed. To assign V/J genes and CDR3, sequences were annotated against IMGT germline references using PyIR, a Python wrapper for IgBLAST v1.9. Reads were filtered out if the reads had weak V/J assignments (E-value above 1e-6), no CDR3, stop codons, out-of-frame junctions, or ambiguous translated residues. V3J clonotypes were defined as sequences sharing an identical inferred V gene, J gene, and CDR3 amino acid sequence. Percentage overlap between repertoires was calculated by dividing the number of shared unique clonotypes by the size of the smaller repertoire. RTK rarefaction, the Chao1 estimator, and Recon v2.1 estimates of unobserved clonotypes were used to assess repertoire richness. Generation probabilities for all TCRbeta clonotypes obtained by the gDNA method from a handful of donors were computed using OLGA. This immuneACCESS table, as held by TCRdb, lists in-frame sequences with V and J called but not all clones. Of the missing ones, under half trace to an unresolved V gene in checked studies; the others have no known cause. From that table come the V and J calls and clone size; the DNA was used to work out D and trimming. For this sample there are around 700,000 clones; 92% appear just once. In total, the top ten clones hold 24% of the sample.

CD8 naive samples were CD45RO-negative cells positively selected for CCR7, giving a CD45RA+CCR7+ population that excluded TemRA cells. Donors were healthy HIV-negative adults with no recently reported acute infections or vaccinations. Every donor was a Caucasian adult residing in Nashville, Tennessee, USA. Blood was obtained by leukapheresis, after which PBMCs were separated by Ficoll-Histopaque density gradient centrifugation and cryopreserved in liquid nitrogen vapor phase. Analytical flow cytometry was used to check the purity and quantity of each magnetically sorted T cell population. Genomic DNA was isolated from every sorted fraction and measured by UV absorbance on a Nanodrop 2000c. With regard to this clone: Its antigen is currently not known. No much larger clone is present one base from it, and per-base qualities are unavailable. Additional DNA sequences in this sample encode the identical CDR3.

This sequence originates from a man in his thirties or forties in good health. Sequenced input: naive CD8+ T cells sorted from blood. The sample's cell subset or site label, in plain terms: CD45RA+CCR7+.

The CDR3 region: CATSRDRGPGNTIYF. The nucleotides read TGTGCCACCAGCAGAGATCGGGGTCCTGGAAACACCATATATTTT. The chain is assembled from TRBV15 and TRBJ1-3, with no confidently assigned D gene. Its CDR3 holds 15 amino acids, cysteine through phenylalanine. Just CDR3 DNA is preserved here, 45 bases in frame from base 1. From the germline V gene (reference sequence), CDR1 is LNHNV and CDR2 is YYDKDF. The trim is 0 bases for V and 2 bases for J, with a gap of 8 bases between the germline ends.